Sequencing of this T cell receptor beta chain was carried out in a study of T cell repertoires in cytomegalovirus infection. The CDR3 covers 14 residues. The V gene's germline CDR1 is SGHTA and CDR2 FQGNSA. V lost 5 bases and J lost 1, with 12 bases in between. One entry per CDR3 protein, called by TCRdb with MiXCR from the reads. The data hold under 150,000 distinct CDR3 sequences, with about 30% observed a single time. Concerning this clonotype: What it binds is unknown.

Sample: CD8+ T cells from cultured PBMCs, taken from culture after CMV antigen stimulation. V gene TRBV7-2 combines with J gene TRBJ2-7; TRBD1 or TRBD2 may be the D gene (5 bases each). This clonotype originated in a human donor in good health (CMV status not recorded). Some clones in this sample may be carry-over from other donors' samples. CDR3: CASSPGPLSYEQYF. CDR3 sequence (DNA): TGTGCCAGCAGCCCGGGGCCACTATCCTACGAGCAGTACTTC.